This entry is about one T cell receptor (beta chain). Its matching antigen is unknown. The genes and germline here are from mouse. The read ends 1 residue early relative to the CDR3; the germline J gene fills the gap. The sample originates from a study of tissue T cells after allogeneic stem cell transplantation. Study-level results: Few T cell clones were shared across patients, but motif clusters showed tissue-specific shared signatures. In patients and mice, blood and spleen missed much of tissue repertoire.

Profiled with immunoSEQ multiplex PCR; TCRdb holds only in-frame clones, not every one. This sample has 7,000 to 7,500 clones, with over 45% found just once. This CDR3 is built from 12 residues. Germline V gene sequence: CDR1 KGHPV, CDR2 FQNQEV (reference sequence). With 1 base removed from V and 7 bases from J, the gap between germline ends came to 7 bases. As for time point: mouse harvest day 7 after allogeneic transplant. Mouse grafts combined 10^7 T-cell-depleted bone marrow cells with 10^6 splenic CD5+ T cells. Mice had MHC-mismatched B6 into BALB/c GVHD, sampled day 7 or 14. The chain has TRBV26 and TRBJ1-1; D gene unclear. Sequences were obtained from gut tissue. This TCR was recovered from a female BALB/c mouse given C57BL/6 T cells with graft-versus-host disease after an allogeneic hematopoietic cell transplant. The CDR3 bases that were read are TGTGCCAGCAGTCTGTTGTGGGGAGAAGTCTTC. It is translated as CASSLLWGEVF. The complete CDR3 protein is CASSLLWGEVFF. Full variable domain (outside the CDR3, taken from reference TRBV26 and TRBJ1-1): NSKVIQTPRYLVKGQGQKAKMRCIPEKGHPVVFWYQQNKNNEFKFLINFQNQEVLQQIDMTEKRFSAECPSNSPCSLEIQSSEAGDSALYLCASSLLWGEVFFGKGTRLTVV.